Shown below are 12 T cell receptor beta chains from a single sample sequenced in a study of T cell responses to AZD1222 COVID-19 vaccine. Profiled with immunoSEQ multiplex PCR; TCRdb holds only in-frame clones, not every one. The profile covers more than 150,000 clones, with approximately 90% appearing a single time and roughly 26% taken by the ten largest. The source material was peripheral blood, sampled 28 days after the second AZD1222 dose. The receptors shown here come from an adult who received the AZD1222 COVID-19 vaccine.

This chain connects TRBV3-1 (or the pseudogene TRBV3-2) to TRBJ1-2; D unclear. Germline loops: CDR1 LGHDT, CDR2 YNNKEL (reference sequence). The germline V and J ends were trimmed by 0 bases and 8 bases, with 16 bases remaining between them. The CDR3 loop spans 15 amino acids. The CDR3 DNA sequence: TGTGCCAGCAGCCAAGAGGTTGAGGGAACCGGGGGCTACACCTTC. This gives the protein CASSQEVEGTGGYTF.

V and J are TRBV21-1 and TRBJ2-7; TRBD2, the table's D call, was not compared with the DNA. TRBV21-1 is shown as a pseudogene. The length of the CDR3 is 14 residues. DNA of the CDR3: TGTGCCAGCGCAGTTTTACGGGAGGATTACGAGCAGTACTTC. The encoded protein is CASAVLREDYEQYF.

This clone was found once. CDR3 sequence reads: CASSESWEQPQHF. CDR3 DNA sequence: TGTGCCAGCAGTGAAAGCTGGGAGCAGCCCCAGCATTTT. The chain uses TRBV6-1 and TRBJ1-5; no clear D. The CDR3 spans 13 residues. Germline V gene data show CDR1 as MNHNS and CDR2 as SASEGT. The ends were cut back, 2 bases at V and 7 bases at J, with 9 bases in the middle.

This chain joins TRBV28 and TRBJ2-1, with a weak D call TRBD1 (6 bases). The CDR3 covers 15 residues. Trimming removed 6 bases from V and 4 bases from J, with 16 bases in between. Germline V gene sequence: CDR1 MDHEN, CDR2 SYDVKM. CDR3 DNA: TGTGCCAGCAGGACGCCGGGACAAACTTACAATGAGCAGTTCTTC. Translation: CASRTPGQTYNEQFF.

The V call is TRBV3-1 (or the pseudogene TRBV3-2), the J call TRBJ1-3, with TRBD1 identical over 7 bases. Germline CDR1 LGHDT, CDR2 YNNKEL (reference sequence). This CDR3 spans 15 amino acids. The V and J ends lost 2 bases and 2 bases, in that order; junction bases with no gene match: 3. CDR3: CASSQRTGAGNTIYF. CDR3 DNA: TGTGCCAGCAGCCAACGAACAGGGGCTGGAAACACCATATATTTT.

The V call is TRBV27, the J call TRBJ1-1; D is uncertain. Trimming took 3 bases from V and 0 from J, leaving 8 bases between them. Germline lookup yields CDR1 MNHEY and CDR2 SMNVEV (reference sequence). CDR3 length: 14 residues. The CDR3: CASSFSTLNTEAFF. CDR3 DNA: TGTGCCAGCAGTTTTAGTACATTGAACACTGAAGCTTTCTTT.

The chain joins TRBV5-1 to TRBJ2-2; 7 bases map to TRBD1. Per the germline V gene, CDR1 is SGHRS and CDR2 is YFSETQ. The CDR3 is 16 amino acids. V trimming: 5 bases; J trimming: 0 bases; junction bases outside the gene matches: 7. The CDR3 coding sequence is TGCGCCAGCAGTAGACAGGGCCTATCGAACACCGGGGAGCTGTTTTTT. Translated, it gives CASSRQGLSNTGELFF.

This chain joins TRBV10-3 and TRBJ2-7, with TRBD1 as a possible D gene (6 bases). V lost 0 bases and J lost 6, with 12 bases in between. The CDR3 contains 14 residues. Germline V gene data show CDR1 as ENHRY and CDR2 as SYGVKD. The CDR3 loop is CAISESGQLSEQYF. CDR3 coding DNA: TGTGCCATCAGTGAGTCAGGACAGTTGAGCGAGCAGTACTTC.

The rearrangement uses TRBV10-3 and TRBJ2-1; 7 bases match TRBD2. V lost 0 bases and J lost 0; bases outside the gene matches: 2. Per germline, CDR1 ENHRY and CDR2 SYGVKD. The CDR3 runs 16 residues. CDR3: CAISESQRGSYNEQFF. CDR3 nucleotides: TGTGCCATCAGTGAGTCGCAGCGGGGCTCCTACAATGAGCAGTTCTTC.

This sequence joins TRBV6-1 and TRBJ2-1; D may be TRBD2 (5 bases). V was cut by 4 bases and J by 0 bases, with 16 bases left in between. Germline V lookup: CDR1 MNHNS, CDR2 SASEGT. The CDR3 extends over 17 amino acids. The DNA of the CDR3 is TGTGCCAGCAGTGGACCGGGTAGCGTCGGCTCCTACAATGAGCAGTTCTTC. This gives the protein CASSGPGSVGSYNEQFF.

The V gene is TRBV4-1, the J gene TRBJ2-1; D might be TRBD2 (6 bases). Germline V lookup: CDR1 MGHRA, CDR2 YSYEKL. V lost 1 base and J 7 bases, leaving 14 bases between the germline ends. The CDR3 extends over 15 amino acids. CDR3: CASSQAGERENEQFF. The DNA of the CDR3 is TGCGCCAGCAGCCAAGCGGGAGAACGGGAAAATGAGCAGTTCTTC.

This rearrangement joins TRBV6-5 to TRBJ2-7; possible D gene TRBD2, 6 bases. Germline CDR1 reads MNHEY; CDR2 reads SVGAGI. The CDR3 has 15 amino acids. V lost 2 bases and J 3 bases, leaving 14 bases between the germline ends. This CDR3 is CASSYPSGRNYEQYF. DNA of the CDR3: TGTGCCAGCAGTTACCCATCCGGGAGAAACTACGAGCAGTACTTC.